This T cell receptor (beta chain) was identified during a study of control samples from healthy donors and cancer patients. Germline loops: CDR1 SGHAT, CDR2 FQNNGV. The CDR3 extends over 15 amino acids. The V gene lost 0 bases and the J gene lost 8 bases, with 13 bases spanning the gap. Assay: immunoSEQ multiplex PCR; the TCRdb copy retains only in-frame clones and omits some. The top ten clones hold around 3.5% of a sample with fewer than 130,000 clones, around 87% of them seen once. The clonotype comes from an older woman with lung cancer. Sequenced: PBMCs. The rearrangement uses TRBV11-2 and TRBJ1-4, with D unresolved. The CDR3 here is CASSLDLLGREKLFF. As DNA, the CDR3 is TGTGCCAGCAGCTTAGATCTCTTAGGGAGGGAAAAACTGTTTTTT.